This T cell receptor beta chain was captured by sequencing in a study of blood T cell repertoires in COVID-19. Study overall: Samples came from the United States, Italy and Spain, spanning acute and convalescent COVID-19. Sample material is recorded as cDNA or gDNA derived from T cells, B-cell-depleted T cells, or PBMCs.

The V gene end was trimmed by 1 base and the J gene end by 3 bases; junction bases not matched to a gene: 2. In germline, CDR1 is LGHDT, CDR2 YNNKEL (reference sequence). The CDR3 spans 14 residues. Original handling: Researchers report that nucleated cell counts were estimated from reference gene primer amplification. The protocol was immunoSEQ multiplex PCR, while the TCRdb copy is restricted to in-frame clones and leaves out a portion. V and J calls and clone size are as listed in that table; D and trimming were resolved from the DNA. The sample has about 140,000 clones; 75% to 85% are singletons.

The receptor was isolated from a man aged 50-60 years with acute or convalescent COVID-19. The J gene is TRBJ2-7, the V gene TRBV3-1 (or the pseudogene TRBV3-2); 8 nucleotides line up with TRBD1. Sequenced sample: peripheral blood. CDR3 amino acids: CASSQGTGYYEQYF. CDR3 DNA sequence: TGTGCCAGCAGCCAAGGGACAGGGTACTACGAGCAGTACTTC.